These T cell receptor beta chains were read from a single sample in a study of blood T cell repertoires in COVID-19. TCRdb's copy holds only in-frame clones and misses some; the assay was immunoSEQ multiplex PCR. The sample carries about 70,000 clones, under 95% recorded once. The sequenced sample was peripheral blood. All receptors come from a human donor in a cohort sampled during active COVID-19. The CDR3 runs from the conserved cysteine through the conserved F or W. Each record gives: clone size, D gene, CDR3 length, J gene, V gene, CDR3 DNA, CDR3 protein. D genes are given only for firm matches. Clone size is given for some rows only: seen once, a few or many times, or a class if the clone is expanded.

clone size: .; D gene: TRBD2; CDR3 length: 15; J gene: TRBJ2-3; V gene: TRBV13; CDR3 DNA: TGTGCCAGCAGCTCAGCGGGGGGGATCGCAGATACGCAGTATTTT; CDR3 protein: CASSSAGGIADTQYF
clone size: many; D gene: .; CDR3 length: 13; J gene: TRBJ2-7; V gene: TRBV6-2/TRBV6-3; CDR3 DNA: TGTGCCAGCAGTTACCGGGGGGCCTGGGAGCAGTACTTC; CDR3 protein: CASSYRGAWEQYF
clone size: .; D gene: .; CDR3 length: 15; J gene: TRBJ2-7; V gene: TRBV30; CDR3 DNA: TGTGCCTGGGAGGAAGGAGTGAGCGGCCGTTACGAGCAGTACTTC; CDR3 protein: CAWEEGVSGRYEQYF
clone size: .; D gene: .; CDR3 length: 14; J gene: TRBJ1-5; V gene: TRBV5-1; CDR3 DNA: TGCGCCAGCAGCTTGGCCGGGAGCAATCAGCCCCAGCATTTT; CDR3 protein: CASSLAGSNQPQHF
clone size: .; D gene: .; CDR3 length: 14; J gene: TRBJ2-7; V gene: TRBV4-1; CDR3 DNA: TGCGCCAGCAGCCAAGATGTCGCAGCGACTCAGCAGTACTTC; CDR3 protein: CASSQDVAATQQYF
clone size: .; D gene: TRBD2; CDR3 length: 18; J gene: TRBJ2-5; V gene: TRBV9; CDR3 DNA: TGTGCCAGCAGCGTAGGGATCTTGACTAGCGGGGGCCAAGAGACCCAGTACTTC; CDR3 protein: CASSVGILTSGGQETQYF
clone size: .; D gene: TRBD2; CDR3 length: 16; J gene: TRBJ2-3; V gene: TRBV5-1; CDR3 DNA: TGCGCCAGCAGCTTGGAGGGACTAGCGGGGGGCCATACGCAGTATTTT; CDR3 protein: CASSLEGLAGGHTQYF
clone size: .; D gene: .; CDR3 length: 14; J gene: TRBJ1-1; V gene: TRBV5-6; CDR3 DNA: TGTGCCAGCAGCTTTTGGGGCCTGAACACTGAAGCTTTCTTT; CDR3 protein: CASSFWGLNTEAFF
clone size: .; D gene: .; CDR3 length: 13; J gene: TRBJ1-1; V gene: TRBV5-1; CDR3 DNA: TGCGCCAGCAGCTTGGCCTGGGGCCAGGAAGCTTTCTTT; CDR3 protein: CASSLAWGQEAFF
clone size: .; D gene: TRBD1; CDR3 length: 17; J gene: TRBJ1-2; V gene: TRBV7-2; CDR3 DNA: TGTGCCAGCAGCCTCTCTCTGTTTCCGGACAGGGGTTATGGCTACACCTTC; CDR3 protein: CASSLSLFPDRGYGYTF
clone size: .; D gene: .; CDR3 length: 16; J gene: TRBJ2-7; V gene: TRBV11-2; CDR3 DNA: TGTGCCAGCAGCTTAGCTAGACGGGGGTCATCCTACGAGCAGTACTTC; CDR3 protein: CASSLARRGSSYEQYF
clone size: .; D gene: TRBD2; CDR3 length: 16; J gene: TRBJ2-1; V gene: TRBV20-1; CDR3 DNA: TGCAGTGCTAGTCCCATAGCGGGTGCTATCTACAATGAGCAGTTCTTC; CDR3 protein: CSASPIAGAIYNEQFF
clone size: .; D gene: .; CDR3 length: 17; J gene: TRBJ1-4; V gene: TRBV15; CDR3 DNA: TGTGCCACCAGCAGAGATTTGCCAACTGCGGGGAATGAAAAACTGTTTTTT; CDR3 protein: CATSRDLPTAGNEKLFF
clone size: once; D gene: .; CDR3 length: 14; J gene: TRBJ1-3; V gene: TRBV6-5; CDR3 DNA: TGTGCCAGCAGTTTCACAGGCTCTGGAAACACCATATATTTT; CDR3 protein: CASSFTGSGNTIYF
clone size: .; D gene: .; CDR3 length: 17; J gene: TRBJ1-3; V gene: TRBV19; CDR3 DNA: TGTGCCAGTAGTGCCCGAAATCCGAGAATCTCTGGAAACACCATATATTTT; CDR3 protein: CASSARNPRISGNTIYF
clone size: .; D gene: .; CDR3 length: 13; J gene: TRBJ2-7; V gene: TRBV7-2; CDR3 DNA: TGTGCCAGCAGCTTAGCCGACAGCTACGAGCAGTACTTC; CDR3 protein: CASSLADSYEQYF
clone size: once; D gene: .; CDR3 length: 15; J gene: TRBJ1-2; V gene: TRBV9; CDR3 DNA: TGTGCCAGCAGCGGACAGGTGGACGAGCTCTATGGCTACACCTTC; CDR3 protein: CASSGQVDELYGYTF
clone size: .; D gene: TRBD1; CDR3 length: 16; J gene: TRBJ2-7; V gene: TRBV7-9; CDR3 DNA: TGTGCCAGCAGCCTTGGGGACAGGGAAAACCCCTACGAGCAGTACTTC; CDR3 protein: CASSLGDRENPYEQYF
clone size: .; D gene: .; CDR3 length: 13; J gene: TRBJ2-7; V gene: TRBV29-1; CDR3 DNA: TGCAGCGTTGAAGATCTGCGGGCGGGCGAGCAGTACTTC; CDR3 protein: CSVEDLRAGEQYF
clone size: once; D gene: .; CDR3 length: 14; J gene: TRBJ1-1; V gene: TRBV6-5; CDR3 DNA: TGTGCCACTCAGAGGACAGCACAGAACACTGAAGCTTTCTTT; CDR3 protein: CATQRTAQNTEAFF
clone size: once; D gene: TRBD1; CDR3 length: 20; J gene: TRBJ2-6; V gene: TRBV28; CDR3 DNA: TGTGCCAGCAGTTTAAGGTGGACAGGGGCTATTATATCTGGGGCCAACGTCCTGACTTTC; CDR3 protein: CASSLRWTGAIISGANVLTF
clone size: .; D gene: TRBD1; CDR3 length: 16; J gene: TRBJ1-1; V gene: TRBV6-6; CDR3 DNA: TGTGCCAGCAGTTTACAGGGGGCGCGGGTTTTCGCTGAAGCTTTCTTT; CDR3 protein: CASSLQGARVFAEAFF
clone size: .; D gene: TRBD1; CDR3 length: 15; J gene: TRBJ2-7; V gene: TRBV5-1; CDR3 DNA: TGCGCCAGCAGCCCGGGACAGGGGGCCTGGTACGAGCAGTACTTC; CDR3 protein: CASSPGQGAWYEQYF
clone size: .; D gene: TRBD1; CDR3 length: 15; J gene: TRBJ1-1; V gene: TRBV6-5; CDR3 DNA: TGTGCCAGCAGTTACGCCGGGACAGGGGGCACTGAAGCTTTCTTT; CDR3 protein: CASSYAGTGGTEAFF
clone size: .; D gene: TRBD1; CDR3 length: 18; J gene: TRBJ1-4; V gene: TRBV5-6; CDR3 DNA: TGTGCCAGCAGCTCCACCGGACAGGGATTGTTCGTGTATGAAAAACTGTTTTTT; CDR3 protein: CASSSTGQGLFVYEKLFF
clone size: .; D gene: .; CDR3 length: 16; J gene: TRBJ1-2; V gene: TRBV4-1; CDR3 DNA: TGCGCCAGCAGCCAACCAGAGGGGGGGGTTCGGATCGACTACACCTTC; CDR3 protein: CASSQPEGGVRIDYTF
clone size: .; D gene: .; CDR3 length: 16; J gene: TRBJ2-2; V gene: TRBV28; CDR3 DNA: TGTGCCAGCAGTACCCACTTGCGTGTGCGCACCGGGGAGCTGTTTTTT; CDR3 protein: CASSTHLRVRTGELFF
clone size: .; D gene: .; CDR3 length: 16; J gene: TRBJ2-2; V gene: TRBV19; CDR3 DNA: TGTGCCAGTAGTATAGATCCGCGGTTTGGTACCGGGGAGCTGTTTTTT; CDR3 protein: CASSIDPRFGTGELFF
clone size: .; D gene: .; CDR3 length: 16; J gene: TRBJ2-7; V gene: TRBV6-2/TRBV6-3; CDR3 DNA: TGTGCCAGCAGTTCAGCCGGGACATTGATCTCCTACGAGCAGTACTTC; CDR3 protein: CASSSAGTLISYEQYF
clone size: .; D gene: .; CDR3 length: 12; J gene: TRBJ2-7; V gene: TRBV5-1; CDR3 DNA: TGCGCCAGCAGCTTGGACGGCTACGAGCAGTACTTC; CDR3 protein: CASSLDGYEQYF
clone size: .; D gene: .; CDR3 length: 15; J gene: TRBJ1-6; V gene: TRBV23-1; CDR3 DNA: TGCGCCAGCAGTCAATCGACGGGGGGGAGTTCACCCCTCCACTTT; CDR3 protein: CASSQSTGGSSPLHF
clone size: .; D gene: .; CDR3 length: 11; J gene: TRBJ1-1; V gene: TRBV3-1/TRBV3-2; CDR3 DNA: TGTGCCAGCAGCCTAGCGGCTGAAGCTTTCTTT; CDR3 protein: CASSLAAEAFF
clone size: .; D gene: TRBD1; CDR3 length: 15; J gene: TRBJ1-2; V gene: TRBV9; CDR3 DNA: TGTGCCAGCAGCATTACCCAGGGGGCGCACTATGGCTACACCTTC; CDR3 protein: CASSITQGAHYGYTF
clone size: .; D gene: .; CDR3 length: 14; J gene: TRBJ2-7; V gene: TRBV7-4; CDR3 DNA: TGTGCCAGCAGCTCGCAGGTCCTCCCCTACGAGCAGTACTTC; CDR3 protein: CASSSQVLPYEQYF
clone size: .; D gene: .; CDR3 length: 15; J gene: TRBJ2-7; V gene: TRBV9; CDR3 DNA: TGTGCCAGCAGCGGGGGAGTGGGTCCCGACTACGAGCAGTACTTC; CDR3 protein: CASSGGVGPDYEQYF
clone size: .; D gene: .; CDR3 length: 18; J gene: TRBJ2-6; V gene: TRBV4-2; CDR3 DNA: TGTGCCAGCAGCCAAAGAGGACAGTTAAGCTCTGGGGCCAACGTCCTGACTTTC; CDR3 protein: CASSQRGQLSSGANVLTF
clone size: .; D gene: .; CDR3 length: 17; J gene: TRBJ1-2; V gene: TRBV2; CDR3 DNA: TGTGCCAGCAGTGAAAACGACAAAACTGCCCCTAACTATGGCTACACCTTC; CDR3 protein: CASSENDKTAPNYGYTF
clone size: .; D gene: TRBD1; CDR3 length: 11; J gene: TRBJ1-2; V gene: TRBV25-1; CDR3 DNA: TGTGCCAGCCGGACAGGGGAGGGCTACACCTTC; CDR3 protein: CASRTGEGYTF
clone size: .; D gene: TRBD1; CDR3 length: 19; J gene: TRBJ1-6; V gene: TRBV13; CDR3 DNA: TGTGCCAGCAGCTTAGGAGGACAGGGTACGAGCTCCTATAATTCACCCCTCCACTTT; CDR3 protein: CASSLGGQGTSSYNSPLHF
clone size: .; D gene: .; CDR3 length: 18; J gene: TRBJ1-1; V gene: TRBV5-4; CDR3 DNA: TGTGCCAGCAGCTCTTGGGGCGAAATTCCCCATCCAAACACTGAAGCTTTCTTT; CDR3 protein: CASSSWGEIPHPNTEAFF
clone size: .; D gene: TRBD2; CDR3 length: 15; J gene: TRBJ2-1; V gene: TRBV27; CDR3 DNA: TGTGCCAGCAGCGGGGGGGCCTGGCCTCACAATGAGCAGTTCTTC; CDR3 protein: CASSGGAWPHNEQFF
clone size: .; D gene: .; CDR3 length: 14; J gene: TRBJ2-1; V gene: TRBV19; CDR3 DNA: TGTGCCAGTAGTCACGGGGGGCCATACAATGAGCAGTTCTTC; CDR3 protein: CASSHGGPYNEQFF
clone size: .; D gene: .; CDR3 length: 12; J gene: TRBJ1-2; V gene: TRBV19; CDR3 DNA: TGTGCCAGTAGTATTTCCGGGGTCAGCTACACCTTC; CDR3 protein: CASSISGVSYTF
clone size: .; D gene: TRBD1; CDR3 length: 14; J gene: TRBJ1-1; V gene: TRBV7-9; CDR3 DNA: TGTGCCAGCAGTCAGCTGGACAGGAAATTAGAAGCTTTCTTT; CDR3 protein: CASSQLDRKLEAFF
clone size: .; D gene: TRBD1; CDR3 length: 13; J gene: TRBJ2-7; V gene: TRBV25-1; CDR3 DNA: TGTGCCAGCAGTTGGACAGGGAGCCACGAGCAGTACTTC; CDR3 protein: CASSWTGSHEQYF
clone size: .; D gene: .; CDR3 length: 13; J gene: TRBJ1-4; V gene: TRBV30; CDR3 DNA: TGTGCCTGGGACAGGACAGTGGGCGAAAAACTGTTTTTT; CDR3 protein: CAWDRTVGEKLFF
clone size: once; D gene: TRBD1; CDR3 length: 14; J gene: TRBJ1-3; V gene: TRBV6-1; CDR3 DNA: TGTGCCAGCAGTGATACAGGGGCTGGAAACACCATATATTTT; CDR3 protein: CASSDTGAGNTIYF
clone size: .; D gene: TRBD2; CDR3 length: 14; J gene: TRBJ2-7; V gene: TRBV6-5; CDR3 DNA: TGTGCCAGCAGCCTTACTAGCGGAGGTTACGAGCAGTACTTC; CDR3 protein: CASSLTSGGYEQYF
clone size: .; D gene: .; CDR3 length: 12; J gene: TRBJ2-7; V gene: TRBV27; CDR3 DNA: TGTGCCAGCAGGGGGGCCCCCTACGAGCAGTACTTC; CDR3 protein: CASRGAPYEQYF
clone size: once; D gene: .; CDR3 length: 15; J gene: TRBJ1-3; V gene: TRBV9; CDR3 DNA: TGTGCCAGCAGCGGCAGGGACAACTCCCTCAACACCATATATTTT; CDR3 protein: CASSGRDNSLNTIYF